Below are 18 T cell receptor beta chains sequenced from a single sample in a study of patients and donors after allogeneic stem cell transplantation. TCRdb itself ran the RT-PCR reads through MiXCR, one entry per CDR3 protein. This sample has about 960,000 distinct CDR3 sequences, with about a sixth found just once. The specimen was blood, either unsorted or a sorted T cell fraction (not recorded which). These receptors were obtained from a human donor who was either an allogeneic HSCT recipient or a stem cell or donor lymphocyte infusion donor (not recorded which). It is not recorded whose cells these are; they may come from a transplant donor.

The chain couples TRBV12-5 to TRBJ2-4; 7 bases are shared with TRBD1. With V trimmed by 5 bases and J by 4 bases, 5 bases remained unmatched. CDR1 is LGHNT, CDR2 FRNRAP, per germline. The CDR3 is made up of 14 amino acids. The CDR3 is CASGLGDSKNIQYF. DNA of the CDR3: TGTGCTAGTGGTCTCGGGGACAGTAAAAACATTCAGTACTTC.

The chain carries TRBV12-3 or TRBV12-4 and TRBJ2-6; a weak D match, TRBD2 (6 bases). The CDR3 covers 18 residues. Deletions cut 3 bases from V and 0 bases from J, with 15 bases between. CDR3 coding DNA: TGTGCCAGCAGTTTTTATCAGCGGGCTACCTCTGGGGCCAACGTCCTGACTTTC. It encodes CASSFYQRATSGANVLTF.

This clonotype was seen only a few times. The chain joins TRBV12-3 or TRBV12-4 to TRBJ1-4, with D maybe TRBD1 (6 bases). Trimming removed 2 bases at V and 4 bases at J, with 8 bases between. The CDR3 spans 14 residues. The CDR3 nucleotides read TGTGCCAGCAGTTTATGGACAGATAATGAAAAACTGTTTTTT. Translating it yields CASSLWTDNEKLFF.

Written as DNA, the CDR3 is TGTGCCAGCAGCTTGATGGGGACTAGCGGGAGTCTTTTGGGAGATACGCAGTATTTT. Protein: CASSLMGTSGSLLGDTQYF. The chain has TRBV5-6 and TRBJ2-3, with TRBD2 identical over 14 bases. The CDR3 totals 19 residues. Unmatched junction bases numbered 12, after V lost 1 base and J lost 5 bases. Germline assignment: CDR1 SGHDT and CDR2 YYEEEE. The full variable domain, in which reference TRBV5-6 and TRBJ2-3 provide the parts outside the CDR3, is DAGVTQSPTHLIKTRGQQVTLRCSPKSGHDTVSWYQQALGQGPQFIFQYYEEEERQRGNFPDRFSGHQFPNYSSELNVNALLLGDSALYLCASSLMGTSGSLLGDTQYFGPGTRLTVL.

The chain joins TRBV4-2 to TRBJ2-7; a possible D gene is TRBD2 (6 bases). CDR1 and CDR2 (germline): LGHNA, YNFKEQ. V was pared by 0 bases and J by 3 bases, with 9 bases between. There are 14 residues in the CDR3. The CDR3 DNA reads as TGTGCCAGCAGCCAAGAGGGGGGTATCTACGAGCAGTACTTC. Protein sequence: CASSQEGGIYEQYF.

The V call is TRBV7-8, the J call TRBJ2-5; the match to TRBD2 covers 9 bases. This CDR3 has 17 residues. Germline CDR1 SGHVS, CDR2 FQNEAQ. With V trimmed by 3 bases and J by 5 bases, 13 bases remained unmatched. CDR3 region: CASSLLAIAGVGETQYF. As DNA, the CDR3 is TGTGCCAGCAGCTTGTTAGCCATAGCGGGAGTAGGTGAGACCCAGTACTTC.

CDR3 sequence reads: CASSVTGVEYEQYF. The CDR3, as DNA: TGTGCCAGCAGCGTGACAGGGGTTGAATACGAGCAGTACTTC. The chain links TRBV9 to TRBJ2-7; TRBD1 agrees at 8 bases. This CDR3 comprises 14 residues. V was clipped by 2 bases and J by 4 bases; unmatched bases: 5. Germline assignment: CDR1 SGDLS and CDR2 YYNGEE.

In its sample, this clonotype was seen a few times. The chain joins TRBV6-1 to TRBJ2-2, with TRBD1 as a possible D gene (5 bases). The V end was cut by 7 bases, the J end by 6 bases, with 21 bases between. CDR1 and CDR2 from the germline V gene are MNHNS and SASEGT. This CDR3 comprises 16 residues. In DNA, the CDR3 is TGTGCCAGCACCCTGGACCAGGGTAGGGTGGCCGGGGAGCTGTTTTTT. The encoded protein is CASTLDQGRVAGELFF.

This clonotype occurred a few times. The chain has TRBV12-3 or TRBV12-4 and TRBJ1-3, with D possibly matching TRBD1 (6 bases). The CDR3 has 13 residues. The V end was cut by 10 bases, the J end by 0 bases, with 10 bases between. In DNA, the CDR3 is TGTGCCACCAGGGGCATCTCTGGAAACACCATATATTTT. Amino acid sequence: CATRGISGNTIYF.

V gene TRBV5-1 combines with J gene TRBJ2-3; maybe TRBD2 (5 bases). The germline CDR1 and CDR2 sequences are SGHRS and YFSETQ. Deletions cut 0 bases from V and 3 bases from J, with 17 bases between. The CDR3 runs to 17 residues. CDR3: CASSLEVGSKRTDTQYF. CDR3 in DNA: TGCGCCAGCAGCTTGGAAGTAGGGAGTAAGAGGACAGATACGCAGTATTTT. Combining the CDR3 with reference TRBV5-1 and TRBJ2-3 gives the whole variable domain KAGVTQTPRYLIKTRGQQVTLSCSPISGHRSVSWYQQTPGQGLQFLFEYFSETQRNKGNFPGRFSGRQFSNSRSEMNVSTLELGDSALYLCASSLEVGSKRTDTQYFGPGTRLTVL.

This sequence joins TRBV24-1 and TRBJ2-5; D ambiguous. Per germline, CDR1 KGHDR and CDR2 SFDVKD. Deletions cut 2 bases from V and 0 bases from J, with 9 bases between. The CDR3 is 15 amino acids. As DNA, the CDR3 is TGTGCCACCAGTGATTCCGCCAAGAACCAAGAGACCCAGTACTTC. Protein: CATSDSAKNQETQYF.

This clonotype was seen a few times. The chain is built from TRBV2 and TRBJ2-1, with D unclear. Trimming shortened V by 5 bases and J by 0 bases, and 8 bases separated the two germline ends. The CDR3 totals 14 residues. Germline V CDR1 and CDR2: SNHLY, FYNNEI. The DNA for the CDR3 is TGTGCCAGCAGTCAATCGAGCTCCTACAATGAGCAGTTCTTC. As protein: CASSQSSSYNEQFF. The complete variable domain, with remaining parts taken from reference TRBV2 and TRBJ2-1, reads EPEVTQTPSHQVTQMGQEVILRCVPISNHLYFYWYRQILGQKVEFLVSFYNNEISEKSEIFDDQFSVERPDGSNFTLKIRSTKLEDSAMYFCASSQSSSYNEQFFGPGTRLTVL.

This clonotype was picked up a small number of times. This chain joins TRBV7-8 and TRBJ1-5, with D perhaps matching TRBD1 (5 bases). V was pared by 6 bases and J by 3 bases, with 15 bases between. Per germline, CDR1 SGHVS and CDR2 FQNEAQ. This CDR3 has 15 residues. CDR3 in amino acids: CASSVSGHFNQPQHF. In DNA form, the CDR3 reads TGTGCCAGCAGTGTATCAGGGCACTTCAATCAGCCCCAGCATTTT.

This chain uses TRBV12-3 or TRBV12-4 with TRBJ1-5; possible D gene TRBD1, 5 bases. V was pared by 2 bases and J by 1 base, with 9 bases between. This CDR3 is 15 amino acids long. CDR3 loop: CASSLFEGSNQPQHF. CDR3 nucleotide sequence: TGTGCCAGCAGTTTATTTGAGGGGAGCAATCAGCCCCAGCATTTT.

The chain uses TRBV7-8 and TRBJ2-7; D not resolved. Germline assignment: CDR1 SGHVS and CDR2 FQNEAQ. The CDR3 spans 15 residues. V was cut by 3 bases and J by 3 bases, with 15 bases left in between. CDR3 sequence reads: CASSFRNTPLYEQYF. The CDR3 DNA follows: TGTGCCAGCAGCTTTAGGAACACTCCCCTCTACGAGCAGTACTTC.

There are a few counts of this clonotype. The rearrangement links TRBV20-1 to TRBJ1-6; D remains unclear. Trimming left V 3 bases short and J 11 bases short, with 17 bases between. The germline V gene has CDR1 DFQATT and CDR2 SNEGSKA (reference sequence). CDR3 length: 14 amino acids. The CDR3 spells CSASPSTSGTPLHF. The CDR3 DNA sequence: TGCAGTGCTAGTCCTTCCACATCGGGAACACCCCTCCACTTT.

This clonotype was counted only a few times. The chain uses TRBV25-1 and TRBJ2-5; 9 bases fit TRBD2. Germline CDR1 reads MGHDK; CDR2 reads SYGVNS. Losses at the gene ends were 3 bases for V and 4 bases for J; bases not matched to a gene: 15. CDR3 length: 18 amino acids. The CDR3 DNA reads TGTGCCAGCAGTGATGACGTTCCAGGACTAGCGACTTCAGAGACCCAGTACTTC. The encoded protein is CASSDDVPGLATSETQYF.

A single count supports this clonotype. The chain carries TRBV27 and TRBJ1-5, with 10 positions matching TRBD1. This CDR3 has 15 amino acids. J was trimmed by 6 bases and V by 4 bases; bases with no gene match: 6. Germline V CDR1 and CDR2: MNHEY, SMNVEV (reference sequence). The CDR3 spells CASSSGQGTGQPQHF. The CDR3 region has the DNA TGTGCCAGCAGTTCGGGACAGGGGACAGGTCAGCCCCAGCATTTT.